The clone carrying this T cell receptor (beta chain) was seen more than once but under ten times. CDR1 is KGHSH, CDR2 LQKENI, per germline. With 3 bases removed from V and 0 bases from J, the gap between germline ends came to 3 bases. The CDR3 consists of 13 residues. This entry belongs to a study of T cell responses to AZD1222 COVID-19 vaccine. The data were produced by immunoSEQ multiplex PCR, yet TCRdb's version contains in-frame clones alone and is incomplete. The sample carries 65,000 to 85,000 clones, around 88% recorded once. The TCR originated in an adult who received the MenACWY meningococcal vaccine as a control. The V call is TRBV18, the J call TRBJ2-4, with D unclear. This specimen was peripheral blood, taken 28 days after the second dose of the MenACWY control vaccine. The chain's CDR3 is CASSPGAKNIQYF. The CDR3 coding sequence is TGTGCCAGCTCACCGGGAGCCAAAAACATTCAGTACTTC.